This T cell receptor beta chain stems from a study of early T cells in non-severe SARS-CoV-2 infection. Overall study context: Bulk RNA isolated from unsorted whole blood underwent sequencing; chains were not paired.

The TCR library protocol was used to attach unique molecular identifiers. These identifiers were attached to individual cDNA molecules. Via MiXCR, TCRdb re-called the 5' RACE reads, giving one row per CDR3 protein. The sample includes about 62,000 distinct CDR3 sequences, roughly 8.8% of them seen just once. Study results and limitations: Matching with VDJdb favored anti-spike CD8 responses (missing private and CD4 specificities).

A word on this clonotype: What it binds is not known.

This CDR3 is 11 amino acids long. The V gene lost 3 bases and the J gene lost 0 bases, with 2 bases spanning the gap. From germline, CDR1 is SQVTM and CDR2 ANQGSEA. Source material: whole blood. This TCR was sampled from an adult who was a healthcare worker with PCR-confirmed SARS-CoV-2 infection or an uninfected control (not recorded which). This sequence joins TRBV29-1 and TRBJ1-2; D not certain. The CDR3 spells CSVDSNYGYTF. The CDR3 bases are TGCAGCGTTGATTCTAACTATGGCTACACCTTC.